The 26 T cell receptor beta chains below all came from one sample that was sequenced in a study of radiotherapy plus CTLA-4 blockade in lung cancer. Clones were sequenced by immunoSEQ multiplex PCR, and TCRdb holds only the in-frame ones, with some missing. The sample consists of fewer than 85,000 clones, approximately 86% of them appearing once. Here the sequenced sample was peripheral blood, taken from a patient treated with radiotherapy plus ipilimumab. These receptors came from a human donor with non-small cell lung cancer who had stable disease on radiotherapy plus ipilimumab.

As regards this clone: A read error may account for a junction end that differs from germline. Other DNA sequences within the sample encode an identical CDR3. V usage is TRBV6-1 and J usage is TRBJ1-5; 8 bases fit TRBD1. The CDR3 totals 18 residues. Germline CDR1 reads MNHNS; CDR2 reads SASEGT. CDR3 DNA: TGCGCCAGCAGTGAAATTGGGACAGGACCCTTTAGCAATCAGCCCCAGCATTTT. Amino acid sequence: CASSEIGTGPFSNQPQHF.

This chain connects TRBV5-1 to TRBJ1-4; D gene uncertain. The CDR3 is 14 amino acids. Trimming shortened V by 4 bases and J by 0 bases, and 7 bases separated the two germline ends. Germline V CDR1 and CDR2: SGHRS, YFSETQ. The CDR3 region is CASSEAATNEKLFF. The CDR3 bases are TGCGCCAGCAGCGAGGCTGCAACTAATGAAAAACTGTTTTTT.

The V gene is TRBV9, the J gene TRBJ2-7; the D is unclear. Deletions cut 2 bases from V and 3 bases from J, with 3 bases between. The CDR3 sequence is 11 residues long. Germline V gives CDR1 SGDLS, CDR2 YYNGEE. For the CDR3, the DNA is TGTGCCAGCAGCGTCAACTACGAGCAGTACTTC. It specifies CASSVNYEQYF.

This clone was seen once. The chain is built from TRBV11-3 and TRBJ2-7; 12 bases map to TRBD1. CDR1 SGHNT and CDR2 YENEEA come from the germline V gene. V shed 2 bases and J 5 bases; nucleotides not matched to a gene: 10. This CDR3 has 17 amino acids. CDR3 sequence: CASSLMLGQGAVDEQYF. The CDR3 coding sequence is TGTGCCAGCAGCTTAATGCTGGGACAGGGGGCGGTGGACGAGCAGTACTTC.

The V gene is TRBV9, the J gene TRBJ2-3; D unclear. Germline V gene data show CDR1 as SGDLS and CDR2 as YYNGEE. Between the trimmed V and J ends, which lost 3 bases and 3 bases, there was a span of 8 bases. This CDR3 region has 13 residues. The CDR3 DNA reads TGTGCCAGCAGCGATTTCTTTACAGATACGCAGTATTTT. It yields the protein CASSDFFTDTQYF.

V usage is TRBV19 and J usage is TRBJ1-2; D not resolved. CDR3 size: 13 residues. From germline, CDR1 is LNHDA and CDR2 SQIVND (reference sequence). Trimming left V 0 bases short and J 2 bases short, with 4 bases between. CDR3 bases: TGTGCCAGTAGTATAGACAGGAACTATGGCTACACCTTC. Protein: CASSIDRNYGYTF.

The rearrangement joins TRBV7-9 to TRBJ1-5; 9 nucleotides match TRBD1. CDR1 is SEHNR, CDR2 FQNEAQ, per germline (reference sequence). This CDR3 comprises 16 residues. With 5 bases clipped from V and 4 bases from J, the junction kept 9 bases outside the gene matches. Here the CDR3 DNA reads TGTGCCAGCAGCCCCGGGACAGGGTCGTTTAATCAGCCCCAGCATTTT. This translates into CASSPGTGSFNQPQHF.

This chain uses TRBV19 with TRBJ1-1, with D possibly TRBD1 on 6 matching bases. The germline V gene encodes CDR1 LNHDA and CDR2 SQIVND (reference sequence). This CDR3 region has 14 residues. The ends were cut back, 5 bases at V and 4 bases at J, with 14 bases in the middle. The CDR3 here is CASSRRGEGTEAFF. The CDR3 nucleotides read TGTGCCAGTAGTCGGAGGGGGGAGGGCACTGAAGCTTTCTTT. Combining the CDR3 with reference TRBV19 and TRBJ1-1 gives the whole variable domain DGGITQSPKYLFRKEGQNVTLSCEQNLNHDAMYWYRQDPGQGLRLIYYSQIVNDFQKGDIAEGYSVSREKKESFPLTVTSAQKNPTAFYLCASSRRGEGTEAFFGQGTRLTVV.

The chain carries TRBV12-5 and TRBJ2-7; D is possibly TRBD1 or TRBD2 (5 bases each). CDR1 and CDR2 from the germline V gene are LGHNT and FRNRAP. Trimming pared 0 bases from V and 0 bases from J, leaving 27 bases between. There are 21 residues in the CDR3. CDR3 coding DNA: TGTGCTAGTGGTTTGGTACCCCCGAGCAGGGACCAACACTATAGCTCCTACGAGCAGTACTTC. Translated, it gives CASGLVPPSRDQHYSSYEQYF.

J is TRBJ2-7 and V is TRBV9; 9 bases agree with TRBD1. The CDR3 has 15 amino acids. Germline V gene lookup returns CDR1 SGDLS and CDR2 YYNGEE. J was trimmed by 5 bases and V by 0 bases; bases with no gene match: 6. CDR3 sequence reads: CASSVGGQGFDEQYF. DNA for the CDR3: TGTGCCAGCAGCGTAGGGGGACAGGGTTTCGACGAGCAGTACTTC.

The chain links TRBV6-1 to TRBJ1-1; no clear D gene. In germline, CDR1 is MNHNS, CDR2 SASEGT. V was shortened by 4 bases and J by 5 bases, with 14 bases between the two germline ends. The CDR3 runs 14 residues. CDR3 nucleotides: TGTGCCAGCAGTGGTAACAAAGGGATAACTGAAGCTTTCTTT. Protein product: CASSGNKGITEAFF.

The chain carries TRBV28 and TRBJ1-3, with D hard to call. The CDR3 sequence is 13 residues long. Deletions cut 2 bases from V and 10 bases from J, with 12 bases between. In germline, CDR1 is MDHEN, CDR2 SYDVKM. This CDR3 reads CASSLTSVGTIYF. The DNA for the CDR3 is TGTGCCAGCAGTTTAACGTCGGTCGGTACCATATATTTT.

The V and J genes are TRBV28 and TRBJ2-3; 7 bases are shared with TRBD2. Germline V CDR1 and CDR2: MDHEN, SYDVKM. The CDR3 runs to 13 residues. Trimming at V came to 6 bases and at J to 4 bases, leaving 4 bases not matched to a gene. Written as DNA, the CDR3 is TGTGCCAGCAGCCGTCGGGGGGCAGATACGCAGTATTTT. Amino acid sequence: CASSRRGADTQYF.

The count of this clone is one. The chain is built from TRBV5-1 and TRBJ2-3; possibly TRBD2 for D (5 bases). Germline CDR1 is SGHRS and CDR2 is YFSETQ. Trimming stripped 4 bases from V and 2 bases from J, with 17 bases between. The CDR3 length is 16 residues. The CDR3 DNA follows: TGCGCCAGCAGCACCCCGGACTTTGCCACCACAGATACGCAGTATTTT. It codes for CASSTPDFATTDTQYF.

The CDR3 sequence is CASRPLAGVGDTQYF. The CDR3 bases are TGTGCCAGCAGACCCCTAGCGGGGGTTGGAGATACGCAGTATTTT. The V gene is TRBV27, the J gene TRBJ2-3; 10 bases are a match to TRBD2. With 6 bases clipped from V and 5 bases from J, the junction kept 8 bases outside the gene matches. Germline V gives CDR1 MNHEY, CDR2 SMNVEV (reference sequence). The length of the CDR3 is 15 residues.

This clone was picked up a small number of times. This chain joins TRBV5-1 and TRBJ2-1; D not resolved. V lost 4 bases and J 0 bases, leaving 14 bases between the germline ends. In germline, CDR1 is SGHRS, CDR2 YFSETQ. The length of the CDR3 is 16 residues. The CDR3 loop is CASSSQPASSYNEQFF. CDR3 coding DNA: TGCGCCAGCAGCAGTCAGCCGGCGAGCTCCTACAATGAGCAGTTCTTC.

The genes are TRBV11-2 and TRBJ2-7; TRBD1 matches at 7 bases. Germline V gene data show CDR1 as SGHAT and CDR2 as FQNNGV. This CDR3 comprises 14 residues. V lost 3 bases and J lost 4; bases outside the gene matches: 6. CDR3 residues: CASSFRDREYEQYF. CDR3 coding DNA: TGTGCCAGCAGCTTTAGGGACAGAGAATACGAGCAGTACTTC.

The CDR3: CATEGVTDRVINTQYF. The CDR3 DNA reads as TGTGCCACGGAAGGGGTCACGGACAGGGTGATAAATACGCAGTATTTT. The V and J genes are TRBV28 and TRBJ2-3; 8 positions match TRBD1. This CDR3 has 16 amino acids. Germline CDR1 MDHEN, CDR2 SYDVKM. The V segment lost 10 bases and the J segment 7 bases; nucleotides outside the gene matches: 19.

The genes are TRBV18 and TRBJ2-4; perhaps D is TRBD1 or TRBD2 (5 bases each). Trimming shortened V by 2 bases and J by 8 bases, and 16 bases separated the two germline ends. The germline gives CDR1 KGHSH, CDR2 LQKENI. The CDR3 is 15 amino acids. Here the CDR3 reads CASSPTRGSVHIQYF. The CDR3 region has the DNA TGTGCCAGCTCACCAACGAGGGGTAGCGTGCACATTCAGTACTTC.

This clone appeared once. This chain connects TRBV28 to TRBJ1-4; D not resolved. This CDR3 is built from 14 residues. With 6 bases removed from V and 4 bases from J, the gap between germline ends came to 12 bases. The germline CDR1 and CDR2 sequences are MDHEN and SYDVKM. The CDR3 DNA sequence: TGTGCCAGCAGCTTGTATGGCCTTAATGAAAAACTGTTTTTT. Residues: CASSLYGLNEKLFF.

The genes are TRBV11-3 and TRBJ2-1; TRBD2 aligns across 8 bases. V was pared by 2 bases and J by 6 bases, with 3 bases of the junction left unmatched. Germline lookup yields CDR1 SGHNT and CDR2 YENEEA. The CDR3 is 14 amino acids. The chain's CDR3 is CASSLSTSGNEQFF. The DNA for the CDR3 is TGTGCCAGCAGCTTATCTACTAGCGGCAATGAGCAGTTCTTC.

V gene TRBV2 combines with J gene TRBJ2-3; TRBD2 agrees at 8 bases. Germline V gene data show CDR1 as SNHLY and CDR2 as FYNNEI. V dropped 10 bases and J dropped 2; count of bases not matched to a gene: 11. The CDR3 loop spans 15 amino acids. The CDR3 DNA is TGTGCCACCTCGGGGGGGGAGAGCTACACAGATACGCAGTATTTT. Its protein product is CATSGGESYTDTQYF.

This clone was picked up a small number of times. The rearrangement uses TRBV10-3 and TRBJ1-3; D gene unclear. V gave up 5 bases and J gave up 1 base, with 9 bases separating them. Germline values: CDR1 ENHRY, CDR2 SYGVKD. This CDR3 contains 14 residues. Written as DNA, the CDR3 is TGTGCCATCAGTTCAGTTGTGTCTGGAAACACCATATATTTT. As protein: CAISSVVSGNTIYF.

This chain links TRBV29-1 with TRBJ2-1, with D unresolved. The germline gives CDR1 SQVTM, CDR2 ANQGSEA. The CDR3 runs 12 residues. Trimming took 4 bases from V and 1 from J, leaving 5 bases between them. CDR3 in amino acids: CSVVGSYNEQFF. The CDR3 DNA reads as TGCAGCGTTGTAGGGTCCTACAATGAGCAGTTCTTC.

On this clone itself: One end of the junction is discordant with germline, which a read error may explain. V and J are TRBV30 and TRBJ2-6; TRBD2 might be the D (6 bases). This CDR3 has 17 amino acids. The V gene's germline CDR1 is GTSNPN and CDR2 SVGIG (reference sequence). This CDR3 is CAWSVGGFSSGANVLIF. The CDR3 DNA follows: TGTGCCTGGAGTGTGGGAGGCTTTAGCTCTGGGGCCAACGTCCTGATTTTC.

CDR3 nucleotide sequence: TGTGCCAGCAGTTTCCTGGGACTAGCGGGAGGAGTGAACGAGCAGTACTTC. Translating gives CASSFLGLAGGVNEQYF. The chain recombines TRBV28 with TRBJ2-7; TRBD2 matches at 15 bases. The germline V gene has CDR1 MDHEN and CDR2 SYDVKM. With 3 bases clipped from V and 5 bases from J, the junction kept 8 bases outside the gene matches. The CDR3 runs to 17 residues.